This T cell receptor beta chain is from a study of cytomegalovirus exposure and HLA in healthy donors. Study outcomes and limitations: An analysis that was carried out later associated 15,000 to 20,000 TCR beta sequences with HLA alleles at 0.05 false discovery rate. Per published accounts, TCR beta sequences correctly predicted the HLA-A and HLA-B alleles of most subjects. Published work reported that the classifier diagnosed cytomegalovirus status with high specificity and sensitivity.

The PCR used 60 Vbeta and 13 Jbeta primers. Some clones are missing from TCRdb's copy, which holds only in-frame ones; the method was immunoSEQ multiplex PCR. The data show over 100,000 clones, 60% to 80% seen once. As to this clone: The antigen is unknown.

All donors participated as healthy donors of bone marrow. The TCR originated in a male donor in good health and CMV-seronegative. Source material: PBMCs.

The CDR3 spells CASIGQGINYGYTF. In DNA, the CDR3 is TGTGCCAGCATCGGACAGGGCATTAACTATGGCTACACCTTC. The chain recombines TRBV6-5 with TRBJ1-2; TRBD1 matches 8 bases. Germline-derived CDR1 and CDR2 are MNHEY and SVGAGI. The CDR3 totals 14 residues. The V gene end was trimmed by 7 bases and the J gene end by 1 base; junction bases not matched to a gene: 5.